This T cell receptor (beta chain) appears in the sequencing data of a study of T cell changes during pregnancy in multiple sclerosis (dated by TCRdb to about 2019). For the study in its entirety: Changes in the T cell repertoire over the course of pregnancy were examined in this study in women with multiple sclerosis.

Library prep was done by the immunoSEQ multiplex PCR assay. TCRdb retrieved this table from immuneACCESS and kept in-frame rearrangements only. Not all clones are present; in checked studies, unresolved V genes account for under half, and no reason is known for the remainder. The sample records roughly 40,000 clones, 88% of which are singletons. 1.2% of the sample is held by the ten biggest clonotypes. Reading from cysteine to phenylalanine, the CDR3 counts 18 amino acids. Only the CDR3 part of the read is kept: 54 bases, read in frame from the first base. According to the germline V gene, CDR1 reads SGDLS and CDR2 reads YYNGEE. Trimming takes 0 bases off V and 4 bases off J; junction bases not matched to a gene: 14. With respect to this clone: Its antigen is not yet known. No much larger clonotype is one base removed from it; base qualities were not supplied.

The receptor was isolated from a female donor with multiple sclerosis, enrolled in a pregnancy study. The sample here was CD4+ T cells from peripheral blood mononuclear cells, taken before pregnancy. The V gene is TRBV9 and the J gene is TRBJ1-2, with TRBD1 matching 8 junction bases. The encoded CDR3 is CASSVDSTGRQGSYGYTF. The base sequence is TGTGCCAGCAGCGTAGACAGCACCGGGAGACAGGGGTCCTATGGCTACACCTTC.